A single sample is the source of the 12 T cell receptor beta chains below, sequenced in a study of blood T cell repertoires in COVID-19. TCRdb's copy holds only in-frame clones and misses some; the assay was immunoSEQ multiplex PCR. This sample has 95,000 to 150,000 clones, with about three quarters found just once. Source material: peripheral blood. The receptors stem from a human donor with acute or convalescent COVID-19. The donor label of this sample is uncertain.

In its sample, this clone was seen once. The chain links TRBV27 to TRBJ2-1, with a tentative D call TRBD2 (5 bases). Germline CDR1 MNHEY, CDR2 SMNVEV (reference sequence). Deletions cut 4 bases from V and 5 bases from J, with 9 bases between. The CDR3 contains 13 residues. CDR3 in amino acids: CASSSRRHNEQFF. In DNA, the CDR3 is TGTGCCAGCAGTTCCCGGAGGCACAATGAGCAGTTCTTC.

The chain links TRBV19 to TRBJ2-3; unclear D gene. CDR1 is LNHDA, CDR2 SQIVND, per germline (reference sequence). V was shortened by 3 bases and J by 0 bases, with 13 bases between the two germline ends. This CDR3 has 16 amino acids. The CDR3 reads CASSMGNQISTDTQYF. The CDR3 nucleotides are TGTGCCAGTAGTATGGGCAATCAAATCAGCACAGATACGCAGTATTTT.

This clone was detected only a few times. This chain joins TRBV5-1 and TRBJ1-5; the D is unclear. The CDR3 extends over 13 amino acids. Trimming removed 2 bases from V and 3 bases from J, with 6 bases in between. Germline V gene sequence: CDR1 SGHRS, CDR2 YFSETQ. In nucleotides, the CDR3 is TGCGCCAGCAGCTTCGGGGACAATCAGCCCCAGCATTTT. Its protein product is CASSFGDNQPQHF.

The J gene is TRBJ2-7, the V gene TRBV20-1; D is uncertain. V dropped 2 bases and J dropped 3 bases, with 5 bases sitting between them. Germline V gene sequence: CDR1 DFQATT, CDR2 SNEGSKA (reference sequence). CDR3 length: 11 residues. The CDR3 loop is CSARQVYEQYF. The CDR3 DNA sequence: TGCAGTGCTAGACAGGTCTACGAGCAGTACTTC.

This chain joins TRBV6-5 and TRBJ2-7; a possible D gene is TRBD1 (6 bases). CDR3 length: 14 amino acids. CDR1 is MNHEY, CDR2 SVGAGI, per germline. Trimming removed 8 bases at V and 0 bases at J, with 14 bases between. CDR3 sequence (DNA): TGTGCCAGCCGGGACACTCAATACTCCTACGAGCAGTACGTC. The encoded protein is CASRDTQYSYEQYV.

The gene calls are TRBV2 and TRBJ1-4; 11 nucleotides align to TRBD1. CDR1 and CDR2 (germline): SNHLY, FYNNEI. The trim removed 6 bases at V and 8 bases at J, leaving 8 bases unmatched. The CDR3 extends over 15 amino acids. CDR3 sequence: CASRSRDRGTEKLFF. The CDR3 DNA is TGTGCCAGCAGGTCCCGGGACAGGGGGACGGAAAAACTGTTTTTT.

The chain recombines TRBV2 with TRBJ1-2; D unresolved. The ends were cut back, 9 bases at V and 6 bases at J, with 14 bases in the middle. The CDR3 sequence is 12 residues long. Germline assignment: CDR1 SNHLY and CDR2 FYNNEI. CDR3 residues: CASRDTADGYTF. The CDR3 DNA sequence: TGTGCCAGTAGAGACACCGCAGATGGCTACACCTTC. The whole variable domain, filled in from reference TRBV2 and TRBJ1-2, reads EPEVTQTPSHQVTQMGQEVILRCVPISNHLYFYWYRQILGQKVEFLVSFYNNEISEKSEIFDDQFSVERPDGSNFTLKIRSTKLEDSAMYFCASRDTADGYTFGSGTRLTVV.

For the CDR3, the DNA is TGCAGTGCTAGTGACACAAACAACTATGGCTACACCTTC. Translation: CSASDTNNYGYTF. J is TRBJ1-2 and V is TRBV20-1; D is unclear. CDR1 is DFQATT, CDR2 SNEGSKA, per germline (reference sequence). The CDR3 has 13 amino acids. V was shortened by 3 bases and J by 2 bases, with 10 bases between the two germline ends.

This clone was recorded only once. The V call is TRBV30, the J call TRBJ2-2; TRBD1 matches 9 bases. This CDR3 is built from 16 residues. V was clipped by 2 bases and J by 3 bases; unmatched bases: 7. CDR1 GTSNPN and CDR2 SVGIG come from the germline V gene (reference sequence). The CDR3 sequence is CAWSTTRTGDTGELFF. The DNA for the CDR3 is TGTGCCTGGAGTACGACCAGGACAGGGGACACCGGGGAGCTGTTTTTT. The complete variable domain, with remaining parts taken from reference TRBV30 and TRBJ2-2, reads SQTIHQWPATLVQPVGSPLSLECTVEGTSNPNLYWYRQAAGRGLQLLFYSVGIGQISSEVPQNLSASRPQDRQFILSSKKLLLSDSGFYLCAWSTTRTGDTGELFFGEGSRLTVL.

As DNA, the CDR3 is TGCAGCGATCGATCGGGCAGGGGATCTGAGCAGTTCTTC. As protein: CSDRSGRGSEQFF. This chain joins TRBV29-1 and TRBJ2-1; tentatively, D is TRBD1 (6 bases). Germline CDR1 SQVTM, CDR2 ANQGSEA. This CDR3 spans 13 amino acids. Trimming took off 7 bases at V and 9 bases at J, with 19 bases between the two ends.

This sequence joins TRBV5-1 and TRBJ2-3, with D unclear. The germline CDR1 and CDR2 sequences are SGHRS and YFSETQ. V was shortened by 3 bases and J by 3 bases, with 14 bases between the two germline ends. The CDR3 consists of 15 residues. This CDR3 is CASSYRSDTTDTQYF. The CDR3, as DNA: TGCGCCAGCAGCTACCGGTCAGACACTACAGATACGCAGTATTTT. Drawing the rest from reference TRBV5-1 and TRBJ2-3, the complete variable domain is KAGVTQTPRYLIKTRGQQVTLSCSPISGHRSVSWYQQTPGQGLQFLFEYFSETQRNKGNFPGRFSGRQFSNSRSEMNVSTLELGDSALYLCASSYRSDTTDTQYFGPGTRLTVL.

The V call is TRBV6-5, the J call TRBJ1-3; TRBD1 agrees at 7 bases. Trimming cost V 3 bases and J 2 bases; bases outside gene matches: 7. The CDR3 has 16 residues. Germline V gene sequence: CDR1 MNHEY, CDR2 SVGAGI. The DNA for the CDR3 is TGTGCCAGCAGTTATTCCCGACAGGGCGCTGGAAACACCATATATTTT. It is translated as CASSYSRQGAGNTIYF.